The rows below give T cell receptor beta chains drawn from one sample of a study of blood T cell repertoires in COVID-19. The table came from immunoSEQ multiplex PCR; TCRdb's copy has only in-frame clones and leaves some out. Here the sample spans a few hundred thousand clones, approximately 91% being singletons. The material sequenced was peripheral blood. The receptor set was obtained from a man in his forties or fifties with COVID-19, enrolled during active disease. Both conserved end residues are part of each CDR3. A D gene is named only where the DNA matches it firmly. Some rows have no size entry. The others give once, few or many, or a class for an expanded clone.

clone size | D gene | J gene | V gene | CDR3 DNA | CDR3 protein
- | TRBD2 | TRBJ2-1 | TRBV10-3 | TGTGCCATCAGGAAAGGGACTAGCGGTTACAATGAGCAGTTCTTC | CAIRKGTSGYNEQFF
many | TRBD1 | TRBJ1-5 | TRBV19 | TGTGCCAGTAGTACCCCCGACAGGGGTAACAATCAGCCCCAGCATTTT | CASSTPDRGNNQPQHF
- | - | TRBJ2-1 | TRBV9 | TGTGCCAGCAGCGTAGTCTCAGGCTCCTACAATGAGCAGTTCTTC | CASSVVSGSYNEQFF
once | TRBD1 | TRBJ2-5 | TRBV19 | TGTGCCAGTAGTATACAAGGGACAGGGGAGGCAGAGACCCAGTACTTC | CASSIQGTGEAETQYF
- | - | TRBJ1-2 | TRBV19 | TGTGCCAGTTCTAAAGAGTTTTATGGCTACACCTTC | CASSKEFYGYTF
- | TRBD1 | TRBJ2-7 | TRBV6-2/TRBV6-3 | TGTGCCAGCAGTTACGCCGGGACAGGGGTTGTAGGCTCCTACGAGCAGTACTTC | CASSYAGTGVVGSYEQYF
- | - | TRBJ2-2 | TRBV28 | TGTGCCAGCAGTTTACAGGGCGGTACCGGGGAGCTGTTTTTT | CASSLQGGTGELFF
- | - | TRBJ2-1 | TRBV5-4 | TGTGCCAGCAGTCGGGAGTCTTACAATGAGCAGTTCTTC | CASSRESYNEQFF
- | TRBD1 | TRBJ2-3 | TRBV23-1 | TGCGCCAGCCCGCTCGCCAGGGGGCAGCAAGATACGCAGTATTTT | CASPLARGQQDTQYF
- | - | TRBJ2-3 | TRBV27 | TGTGCCAGCAGTTTAGGAGGATGGTTTAGCGGTAGAGGAGATACGCAGTATTTT | CASSLGGWFSGRGDTQYF
- | TRBD1 | TRBJ2-5 | TRBV28 | TGTGCCAGCAGTTTAGGGCTAGACAGGGGTATCCAAGAGACCCAGTACTTC | CASSLGLDRGIQETQYF
- | - | TRBJ1-4 | TRBV6-5 | TGTGCCAGTGGGAGGGCGCCTAATGAAAAACTGTTTTTT | CASGRAPNEKLFF
- | - | TRBJ2-3 | TRBV5-4 | TGTGCCAGCAGCTTGGGTAGCTCAGATACGCAGTATTTT | CASSLGSSDTQYF
- | - | TRBJ2-7 | TRBV7-2 | TGTGCCAGCAGCTTAGTTTTAGGGGCTCGAACCTACGAGCAGTACTTC | CASSLVLGARTYEQYF
once | TRBD1 | TRBJ2-1 | TRBV5-1 | TGCGCCAGCAGCTTGGAGGGACAGTACAATGAGCAGTTCTTC | CASSLEGQYNEQFF
- | TRBD2 | TRBJ2-7 | TRBV6-5 | TGTGCCAGCAGGTCCGGGACTAGCTCCTACGAGCAGTACTTC | CASRSGTSSYEQYF
- | - | TRBJ1-2 | TRBV2 | TGTGCCAGCAAGGAGGGATCCCATTATGGCTACACCTTC | CASKEGSHYGYTF
few | - | TRBJ2-7 | TRBV6-5 | TGTGCCAGCAGTTACTCGACCCCACAGTCCTACGAGCAGTACTTC | CASSYSTPQSYEQYF
- | - | TRBJ2-7 | TRBV4-1 | TGCGCCAGCAGCCAAGACCCTTACGAGCAGTACTTC | CASSQDPYEQYF
- | - | TRBJ2-2 | TRBV27 | TGTGCCAGCAGCTACGGGACAACTAACACCGGGGAGCTGTTTTTT | CASSYGTTNTGELFF
once | TRBD1 | TRBJ1-5 | TRBV2 | TGTGCCAGCAGTCGGACAGGGGGCAATCAGCCCCAGCATTTT | CASSRTGGNQPQHF
medium-sized | - | TRBJ2-7 | TRBV19 | TGTGCCAGTAGTATAGGACGGGAGAGCTCCTACGAGCAGTACTTC | CASSIGRESSYEQYF
- | TRBD2 | TRBJ2-7 | TRBV7-2 | TGTGCCAGCAGCCCTAGAACTTCTAGCGGGGGGGCCTACGAGCAGTACTTC | CASSPRTSSGGAYEQYF
- | TRBD2 | TRBJ2-7 | TRBV9 | TGTGCCAGCAGCGTAGGGGGGGGGAGACCCTCCTACGAGCAGTACTTC | CASSVGGGRPSYEQYF
- | - | TRBJ2-1 | TRBV3-1/TRBV3-2 | TGTGCCAGCAGCCAAGCTAGTTGGGATGAGCAGTTCTTC | CASSQASWDEQFF
- | - | TRBJ1-5 | TRBV6-1 | TGTGCCAGCAGTGGCGGAAGGGGCGCCAGTCGCAATCAGCCCCAGCATTTT | CASSGGRGASRNQPQHF
- | TRBD1 | TRBJ2-7 | TRBV24-1 | TGTGCCACCAGTGACGCCGGGACAGGGAACTACGAGCAGTACTTC | CATSDAGTGNYEQYF